The entry below gives a single T cell receptor beta chain sequence along with its context. Its antigen is not known. Germline is not matched at one junction end, which may reflect a read error. This entry belongs to a study of blood T cells in healthy people across ages. General observations from the study: Long-lived and aged donors differed, with more naive CD4+ cells and higher diversity in the long-lived. TCR beta diversity, measured per million T cells, fell in a roughly linear way with age. Researchers said unsorted PBMCs prevented a conclusive naive versus antigen-experienced comparison.

Primed by a sample-barcoded 5' primer and a J-beta primer mix, a second PCR proceeded for about 7 to 11 cycles. Every cDNA molecule carried a tag from a template-switch adaptor bearing 12 random nucleotides. MiXCR was run by TCRdb on the 5' RACE reads, yielding one entry per CDR3 protein. The table includes 580,000 or so distinct CDR3 sequences, roughly 48% detected once. The CDR3 runs to 12 residues. The germline V gene has CDR1 SGHRS and CDR2 YFSETQ. This clonotype was obtained from a man aged 80 or over in good health. Sequencing used blood. The rearrangement joins TRBV5-1 to TRBJ2-3; D is unresolved. CDR3 DNA sequence: TGCGCCAGCAGCTTGACCACAGAGACGCAGTATTTT. Encoded protein: CASSLTTETQYF.